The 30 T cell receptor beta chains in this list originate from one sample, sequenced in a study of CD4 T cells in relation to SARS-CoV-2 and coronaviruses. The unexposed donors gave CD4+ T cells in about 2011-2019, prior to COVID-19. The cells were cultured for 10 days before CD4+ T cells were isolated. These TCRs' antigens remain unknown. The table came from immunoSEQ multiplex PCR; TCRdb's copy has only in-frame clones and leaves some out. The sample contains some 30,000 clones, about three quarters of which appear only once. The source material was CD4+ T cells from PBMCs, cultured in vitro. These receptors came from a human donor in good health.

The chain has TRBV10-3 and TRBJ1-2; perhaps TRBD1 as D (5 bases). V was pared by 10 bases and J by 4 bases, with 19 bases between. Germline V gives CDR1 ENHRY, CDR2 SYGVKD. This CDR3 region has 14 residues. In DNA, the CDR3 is TGTGCCACCCACGGGGCGCCTTCGCTCTATGGCTACACCTTC. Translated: CATHGAPSLYGYTF.

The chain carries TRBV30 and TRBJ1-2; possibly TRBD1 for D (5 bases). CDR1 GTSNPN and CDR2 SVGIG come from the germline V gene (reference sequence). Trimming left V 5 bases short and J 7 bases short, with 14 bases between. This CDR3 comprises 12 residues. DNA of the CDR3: TGTGCCTGGTCCCTTAGGGGCCTTGGCTACACCTTC. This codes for CAWSLRGLGYTF.

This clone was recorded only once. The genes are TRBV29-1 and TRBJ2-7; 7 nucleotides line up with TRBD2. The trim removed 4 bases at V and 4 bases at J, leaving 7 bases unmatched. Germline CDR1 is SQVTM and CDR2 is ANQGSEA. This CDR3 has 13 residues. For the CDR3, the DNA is TGCAGCGTTGCGGCTAGCGGCCCTTACGAGCAGTACTTC. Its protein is CSVAASGPYEQYF.

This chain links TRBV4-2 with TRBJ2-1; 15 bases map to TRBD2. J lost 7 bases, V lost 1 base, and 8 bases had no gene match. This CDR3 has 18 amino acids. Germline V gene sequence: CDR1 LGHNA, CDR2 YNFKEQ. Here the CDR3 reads CASSQGRIGLAGGNEQFF. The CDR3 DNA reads TGTGCCAGCAGCCAAGGAAGGATCGGACTAGCGGGAGGGAATGAGCAGTTCTTC.

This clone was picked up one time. The CDR3 region is CASSWGQGLREKLFF. The CDR3 DNA reads as TGTGCCAGCAGCTGGGGACAGGGCTTACGTGAAAAACTGTTTTTT. The chain employs TRBV7-9 and TRBJ1-4; 9 nucleotides line up with TRBD1. Germline-derived CDR1 and CDR2 are SEHNR and FQNEAQ (reference sequence). Trimming removed 4 bases from V and 7 bases from J; junction bases left unmatched: 7. The CDR3 runs to 15 residues.

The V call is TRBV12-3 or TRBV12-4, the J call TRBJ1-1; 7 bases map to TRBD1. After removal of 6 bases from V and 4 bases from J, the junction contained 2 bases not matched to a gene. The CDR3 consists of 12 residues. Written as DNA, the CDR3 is TGTGCCAGCAGGGCAGGGGGCACTGAAGCTTTCTTT. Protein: CASRAGGTEAFF.

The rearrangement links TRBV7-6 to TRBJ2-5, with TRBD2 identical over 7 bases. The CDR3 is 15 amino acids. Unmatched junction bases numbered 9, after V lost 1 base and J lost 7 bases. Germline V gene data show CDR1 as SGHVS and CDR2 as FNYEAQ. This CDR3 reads CASSLGSGASGTQYF. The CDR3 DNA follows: TGTGCCAGCAGCTTAGGAAGCGGGGCCTCGGGGACCCAGTACTTC. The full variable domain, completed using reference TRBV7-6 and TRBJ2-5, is GAGVSQSPRYKVTKRGQDVALRCDPISGHVSLYWYRQALGQGPEFLTYFNYEAQQDKSGLPNDRFSAERPEGSISTLTIQRTEQRDSAMYRCASSLGSGASGTQYFGPGTRLLVL.

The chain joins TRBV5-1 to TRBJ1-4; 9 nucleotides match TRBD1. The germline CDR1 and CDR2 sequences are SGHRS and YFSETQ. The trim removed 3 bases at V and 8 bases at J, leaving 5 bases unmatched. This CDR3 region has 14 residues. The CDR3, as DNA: TGCGCCAGCAGCTGGACAGGGGATGACGAAAAACTGTTTTTT. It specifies CASSWTGDDEKLFF.

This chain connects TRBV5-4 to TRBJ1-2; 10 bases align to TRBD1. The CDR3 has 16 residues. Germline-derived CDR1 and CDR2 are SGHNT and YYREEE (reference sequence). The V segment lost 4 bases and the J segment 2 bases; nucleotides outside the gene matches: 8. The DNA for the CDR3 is TGTGCCAGCAGCCCTTCCGGGACAGGGGTCAACTATGGCTACACCTTC. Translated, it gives CASSPSGTGVNYGYTF.

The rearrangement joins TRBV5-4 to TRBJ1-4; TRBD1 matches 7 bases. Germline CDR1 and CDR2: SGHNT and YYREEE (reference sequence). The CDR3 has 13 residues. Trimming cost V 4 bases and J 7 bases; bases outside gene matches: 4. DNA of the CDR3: TGTGCCAGCAGCACAGGGGAGGGTGAAAAACTGTTTTTT. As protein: CASSTGEGEKLFF.

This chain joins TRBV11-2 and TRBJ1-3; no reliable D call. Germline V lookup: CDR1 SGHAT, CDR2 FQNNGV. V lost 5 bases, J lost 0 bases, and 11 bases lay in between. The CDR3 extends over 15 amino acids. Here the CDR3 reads CASSSGRFSGNTIYF. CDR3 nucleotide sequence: TGTGCCAGCAGCAGCGGACGGTTCTCTGGAAACACCATATATTTT.

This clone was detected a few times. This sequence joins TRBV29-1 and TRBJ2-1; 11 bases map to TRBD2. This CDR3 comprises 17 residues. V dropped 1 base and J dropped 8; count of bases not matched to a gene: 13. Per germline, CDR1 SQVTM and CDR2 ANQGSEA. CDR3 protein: CSVEGRIAGGPRDEQFF. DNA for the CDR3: TGCAGCGTTGAAGGTCGCATAGCGGGGGGGCCTAGGGATGAGCAGTTCTTC.

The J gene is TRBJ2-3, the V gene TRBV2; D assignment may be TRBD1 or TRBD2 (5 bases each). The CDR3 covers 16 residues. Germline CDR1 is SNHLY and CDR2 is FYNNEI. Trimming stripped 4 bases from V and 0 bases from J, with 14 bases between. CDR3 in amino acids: CASSGQGPSSTDTQYF. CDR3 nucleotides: TGTGCCAGCAGTGGGCAGGGACCATCTAGCACAGATACGCAGTATTTT.

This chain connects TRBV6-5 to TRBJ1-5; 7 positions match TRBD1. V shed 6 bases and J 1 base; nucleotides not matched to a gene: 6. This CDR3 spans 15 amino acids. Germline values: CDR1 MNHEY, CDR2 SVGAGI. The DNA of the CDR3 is TGTGCCAGCAGAACGACAGGGAGAAGCAATCAGCCCCAGCATTTT. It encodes CASRTTGRSNQPQHF.

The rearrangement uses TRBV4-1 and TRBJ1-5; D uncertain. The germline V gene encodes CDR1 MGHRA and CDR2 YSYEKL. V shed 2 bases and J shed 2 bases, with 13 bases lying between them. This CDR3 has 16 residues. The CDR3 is CASSQTTTRGNQPQHF. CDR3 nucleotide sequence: TGCGCCAGCAGCCAAACGACCACAAGGGGCAATCAGCCCCAGCATTTT.

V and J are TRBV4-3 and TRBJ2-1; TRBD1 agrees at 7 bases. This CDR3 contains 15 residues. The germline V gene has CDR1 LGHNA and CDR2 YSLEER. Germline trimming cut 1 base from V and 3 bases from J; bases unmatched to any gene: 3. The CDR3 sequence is CASSQGQGGYNEQFF. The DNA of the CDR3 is TGCGCCAGCAGCCAAGGACAGGGTGGCTACAATGAGCAGTTCTTC.

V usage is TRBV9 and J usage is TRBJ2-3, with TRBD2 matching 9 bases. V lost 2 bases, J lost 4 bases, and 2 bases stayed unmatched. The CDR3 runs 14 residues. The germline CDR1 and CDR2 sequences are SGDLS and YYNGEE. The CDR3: CASSVAGGADTQYF. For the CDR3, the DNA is TGTGCCAGCAGCGTGGCGGGGGGGGCAGATACGCAGTATTTT.

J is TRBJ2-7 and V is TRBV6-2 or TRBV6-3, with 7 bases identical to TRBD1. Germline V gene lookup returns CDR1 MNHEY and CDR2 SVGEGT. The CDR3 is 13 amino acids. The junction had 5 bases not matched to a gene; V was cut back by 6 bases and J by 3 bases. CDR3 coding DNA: TGTGCCAGCAGCCGATACAGGGGCTACGAGCAGTACTTC. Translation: CASSRYRGYEQYF.

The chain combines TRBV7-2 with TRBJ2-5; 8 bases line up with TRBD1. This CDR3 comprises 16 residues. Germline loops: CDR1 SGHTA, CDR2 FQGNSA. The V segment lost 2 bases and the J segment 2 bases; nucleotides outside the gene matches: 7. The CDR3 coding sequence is TGTGCCAGCAGCTTACCTCAGGGGGCAAGGCAAGAGACCCAGTACTTC. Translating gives CASSLPQGARQETQYF.

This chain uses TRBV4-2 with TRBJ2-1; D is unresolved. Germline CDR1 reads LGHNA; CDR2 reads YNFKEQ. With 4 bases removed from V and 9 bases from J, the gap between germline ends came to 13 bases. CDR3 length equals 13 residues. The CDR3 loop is CASSLESGGEQFF. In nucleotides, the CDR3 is TGTGCCAGCAGCCTCGAAAGTGGTGGTGAGCAGTTCTTC.

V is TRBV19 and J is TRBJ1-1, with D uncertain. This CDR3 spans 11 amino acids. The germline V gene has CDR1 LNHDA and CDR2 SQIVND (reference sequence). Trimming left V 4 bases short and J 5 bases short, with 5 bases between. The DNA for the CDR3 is TGTGCCAGTAGTAGGGGTACTGAAGCTTTCTTT. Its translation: CASSRGTEAFF.

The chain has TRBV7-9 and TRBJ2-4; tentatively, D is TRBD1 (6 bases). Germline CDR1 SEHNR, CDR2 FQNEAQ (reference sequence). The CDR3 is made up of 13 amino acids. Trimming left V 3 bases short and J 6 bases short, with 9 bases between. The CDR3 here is CASSLGQRNIQYF. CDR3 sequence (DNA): TGTGCCAGCAGCTTGGGACAAAGAAACATTCAGTACTTC.

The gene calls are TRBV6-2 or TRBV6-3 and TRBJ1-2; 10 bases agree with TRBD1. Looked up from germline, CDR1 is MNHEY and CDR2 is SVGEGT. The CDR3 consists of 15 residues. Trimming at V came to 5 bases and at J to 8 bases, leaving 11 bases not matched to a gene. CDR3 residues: CASSPNAGTGAGYTF. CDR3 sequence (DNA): TGTGCCAGCAGTCCCAACGCCGGGACAGGGGCCGGCTACACCTTC.

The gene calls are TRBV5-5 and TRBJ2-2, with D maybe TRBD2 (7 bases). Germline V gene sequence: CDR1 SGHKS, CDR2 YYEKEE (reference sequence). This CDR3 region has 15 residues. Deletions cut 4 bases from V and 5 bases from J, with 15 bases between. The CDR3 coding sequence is TGTGCCAGCAGCCCGGGAAGGGGGGGGACCGGGGAGCTGTTTTTT. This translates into CASSPGRGGTGELFF. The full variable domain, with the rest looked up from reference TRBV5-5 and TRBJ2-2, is DAGVTQSPTHLIKTRGQQVTLRCSPISGHKSVSWYQQVLGQGPQFIFQYYEKEERGRGNFPDRFSARQFPNYSSELNVNALLLGDSALYLCASSPGRGGTGELFFGEGSRLTVL.

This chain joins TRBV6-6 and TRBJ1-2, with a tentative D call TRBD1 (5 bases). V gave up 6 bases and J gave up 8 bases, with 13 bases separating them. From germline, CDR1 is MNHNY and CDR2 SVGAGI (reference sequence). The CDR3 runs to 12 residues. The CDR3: CASRDGAEGYTF. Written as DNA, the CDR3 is TGTGCCAGCAGAGACGGGGCGGAGGGCTACACCTTC.

The CDR3 nucleotides are TGCGCCAGCAGCCAGTTACTAGCTACGATAGACAATGAGCAGTTCTTC. Its protein is CASSQLLATIDNEQFF. This chain uses TRBV5-1 with TRBJ2-1; D is perhaps TRBD2 (6 bases). The length of the CDR3 is 16 residues. CDR1 and CDR2 from the germline V gene are SGHRS and YFSETQ. V was trimmed by 4 bases and J by 5 bases, leaving 19 bases between them.

The CDR3 loop reads CASSHETNTNYGYTF. The CDR3 region has the DNA TGTGCCAGCAGCCACGAGACGAACACTAACTATGGCTACACCTTC. The rearrangement links TRBV7-9 to TRBJ1-2; the D is unclear. The CDR3 is 15 amino acids. Germline V CDR1 and CDR2: SEHNR, FQNEAQ (reference sequence). V lost 5 bases, J lost 0 bases, and 13 bases lay in between.

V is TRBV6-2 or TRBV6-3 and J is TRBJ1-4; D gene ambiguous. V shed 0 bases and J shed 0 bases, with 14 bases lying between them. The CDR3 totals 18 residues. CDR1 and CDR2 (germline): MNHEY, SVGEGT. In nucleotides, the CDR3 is TGTGCCAGCAGTTACTCAATGAGGGCAGCAGCAACTAATGAAAAACTGTTTTTT. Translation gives CASSYSMRAAATNEKLFF.

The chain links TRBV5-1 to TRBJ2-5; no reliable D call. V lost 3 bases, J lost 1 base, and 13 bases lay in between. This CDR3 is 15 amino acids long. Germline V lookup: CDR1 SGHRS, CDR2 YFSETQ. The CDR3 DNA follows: TGCGCCAGCAGCTCCACCGGGCCGTTCCAAGAGACCCAGTACTTC. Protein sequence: CASSSTGPFQETQYF.

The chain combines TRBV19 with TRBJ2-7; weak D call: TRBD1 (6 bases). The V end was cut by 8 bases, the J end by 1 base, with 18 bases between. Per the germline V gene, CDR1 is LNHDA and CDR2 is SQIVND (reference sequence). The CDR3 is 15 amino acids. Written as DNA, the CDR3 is TGTGCCAGTTCAATCAGGGGTTTATTATCCTACGAGCAGTACTTC. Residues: CASSIRGLLSYEQYF.